The clone carrying this T cell receptor beta chain was counted many times. Its antigen remains unidentified. The data derive from a study of blood T cells in healthy people across ages. Study-level findings and limits: With age, beta diversity per million T cells declined roughly linearly, significantly by 30 to 50.

Donors were systemically healthy Caucasian individuals from Russia aged about 6 to 95 years. Through a sample-barcoded 5' primer and a J-beta primer mix, a second PCR was run for 7 to 11 cycles. Every molecule of cDNA carried a tag from a template-switch adaptor with 12 random nucleotides. One entry per CDR3 protein results from TCRdb running MiXCR on the 5' RACE reads. Of some 1.4 million distinct CDR3 sequences listed, about 43% are singletons. Germline values: CDR1 MGHRA, CDR2 YSYEKL. V was pared by 0 bases and J by 10 bases, with 7 bases between. The CDR3 runs 12 residues. What was sequenced was blood. The J gene is TRBJ2-1, the V gene TRBV4-1, with D unclear. The clonotype originates from a woman younger than 35 in good health. As DNA, the CDR3 is TGCGCCAGCAGCCAAGAAGGCAGAGAGCAGTTCTTC. This translates into CASSQEGREQFF.